Below, one T cell receptor (beta chain) is given with its context. Its antigen is not identified. Looked up from germline, CDR1 is KGHDR and CDR2 is SFDVKD. V was cut by 1 base and J by 4 bases, with 12 bases left in between. This CDR3 has 16 residues. This record belongs to a study of T cell responses to AZD1222 COVID-19 vaccine. Pooled in the analysis were second doses at about 4 or about 12 weeks. The repertoire was sequenced with immunoSEQ multiplex PCR; TCRdb's copy has only in-frame clones and lacks some. The sample consists of 100,000 to 150,000 clones, approximately 89% of them appearing once. Study-wide points: Only 5 or 6 AZD1222 recipients were seropositive at baseline. Repertoires in all cases were sampled only once the peak T cell response had passed.

V is TRBV24-1 and J is TRBJ2-2; the D call may be TRBD1 or TRBD2 (6 bases each). Here the sequenced sample was peripheral blood, taken 28 days after the second AZD1222 dose. The clonotype was recovered from an adult who received the AZD1222 COVID-19 vaccine. The CDR3 here is CATSDFWGAATGELFF. The CDR3 bases are TGTGCCACCAGTGATTTCTGGGGGGCAGCCACCGGGGAGCTGTTTTTT.